This T cell receptor (beta chain) was observed in a study of cytomegalovirus exposure and HLA in healthy donors listed by TCRdb under 2017. In the study overall: According to an earlier analysis of several hundred of the donors, 150 million to 200 million T cells yielded 100 million or so unique TCR beta sequences and about 300 Gb of sequence data. HLA typing included class I and class II loci at four-digit resolution. The study was designed to test whether signatures of past pathogen exposure could be identified by cataloging public T cell receptors. The study used immunosequencing to profile the T cell repertoires of several hundred subjects and linked those repertoires to cytomegalovirus serostatus. A separate validation cohort of roughly 130 different subjects was used in addition to the roughly 640-subject first cohort. Every discovery cohort repertoire had been produced on one sequencing platform. Roughly 300 gigabases of sequencing data and approximately 80 million unique TCR sequences were included in an early release covering about 620 HLA-typed donors. Typing coverage differed by locus: A, B, C, DRB1 and DQB1 were typed in about 620-640 donors, DQA1 in about 500, DPA1 in nearly 610, and DPB1 in around 490. Rather than drawing on any new phenotypic data, the later analysis identified candidate immune exposures from TCR beta sequences and the way those sequences occurred across donors. Of the 300 to 500 genotyped donors, approximately 80% were placed in the genetic ancestry cluster associated with self-reported Caucasian donors. Among over 350 genotyped donors of the cohort, an average of approximately 250,000 unique TCR beta nucleotide sequences were sequenced per donor, roughly a sixth of them non-productive. Because of strong linkage in the cohort, roughly five DR-DQ haplotypes were treated as single units for association and clustering. A later genetic analysis used genome-wide SNP genotypes for about 65% of the 666 donors, treating that subset as a discovery cohort. An earlier analysis of around 640 of the donors used high-throughput TCR beta sequencing to judge whether each TCR beta V gene segment behaved as functional or pseudogenic. Alongside the repertoire data, information on donor age, sex, ethnicity and CMV serostatus was compiled. To predict cytomegalovirus infection status, the study brought together high-throughput TCR immunosequencing, statistical association of individual TCRs with disease status, and machine learning. To study patterns of TCR occurrence, a later analysis re-analyzed previously published TCR beta repertoires from 666 donors and added high-resolution HLA genotyping.

The cohort was made up of 500 to 800 healthy bone marrow donors. At the time of sampling, every cohort member was nominally healthy, though immune exposures that went unrecorded were likely present. The donor tested CMV seropositive, placing the donor among the approximately 290 seropositive members of the cohort. A peripheral blood sample was provided by each donor, and peripheral blood mononuclear cells were used for TCR beta sequencing. The Qiagen DNeasy Blood Extraction Kit was used to extract genomic DNA from the blood cell samples. General study outcomes and caveats: The earlier analysis of some 540 of the donors excluded approximately 17 rarely observed V segments, including chromosome 9 orphons, because counts were too low. Most CMV-associated TCR beta chains appeared to be HLA-restricted in a later analysis, and the HLA associations seemed to be driven largely by CMV exposure. Most TCR sequences were observed very rarely across donors, whereas some public TCRs were present in many individuals. Because HLA typing was missing for some donors at each locus, association tests included only the typed subset. A further reported finding was that TCR beta sequences accurately predicted the HLA-A and HLA-B alleles for most subjects in the first cohort. The authors suggested that the approach could potentially be generalized to other disease states and immunological phenotypes. Some IMGT-functional V segments, including TRBV6-2 and TRBV6-3, could not be told apart with the 87-base-pair reads, so those segments were excluded. The classifier was reported to diagnose cytomegalovirus status with high specificity and sensitivity in both the original and validation cohorts. Several of the top co-occurrence clusters appeared to be linked to parvovirus B19, influenza, CMV and Epstein-Barr virus, according to a later analysis. A later genetic analysis associated a missense DCLRE1C variant with V-gene and J-gene trimming of TCR beta chains, and an independent cohort replicated the association. For the cohort, immune exposure information was limited to CMV serostatus. The study gave a list of some 150 TCR beta chains associated with cytomegalovirus. A cluster of highly shared sequence variants was judged likely to be a technical artifact of the sequencing pipeline. In a later analysis, 16,951 TCR beta sequences were associated with specific HLA alleles at a false discovery rate of 0.05. A later analysis found that HLA-associated TCR beta chains were more clonally expanded and had lower generation probabilities than equally common non-associated chains. Correlated functional status among segregating V segments might reflect linkage disequilibrium, but an unknown experimental factor could not be ruled out. In vitro tests confirmed that a few of the cytomegalovirus-associated TCR beta chains recognize cytomegalovirus antigens. In a later analysis, the rate of TCR association differed among HLA loci, with DRB1 alleles having the most associated TCRs and HLA-C alleles having the fewest. Only TCR beta chains were sequenced in this cohort, and the absence of alpha or paired-chain data limited detectable features. The presence/absence analyses assumed that sequencing depth was roughly uniform across donors, and that assumption may not be true. Assigning TCR associations to individual alleles was difficult when HLA alleles, especially DR and DQ, strongly co-occurred. Broadly in line with IMGT annotations, most TCR beta V segments showed up in productive rearrangements about 90% or about 30% of the time in an earlier analysis of around 600 of the donors. A later genetic analysis reported fewer N-insertions in productive TCRs among donors in an Asian-associated ancestry cluster than the approximately 700-donor mean.

Of note for this clone: Its antigen is currently not known. Within one base of it there is no much larger clone, and no base qualities were kept.

The CDR3 runs 14 residues from the cysteine to the phenylalanine. The CDR3 DNA has 42 bases and is translated from base 1. Trimming accounts for 4 bases at V and 3 bases at J, while the number of junction bases matched to no gene is 5. From a lookup of the germline V gene (reference sequence), CDR1 and CDR2 are LNHNV and YYDKDF. The library was made by the immunoSEQ multiplex PCR assay. For the multiplex PCR, a mixture combining 60 forward primers for TCR Vbeta segments and 13 reverse primers for TCR Jbeta segments was used. The CDR3 region of rearranged TCR beta genes was amplified from genomic DNA by a multiplex PCR assay. Amplified TCR beta libraries were sequenced as 87-base-pair reads on the Illumina HiSeq System. Processing in the source paper ran as follows. A later analysis tallied tens of millions of unique TCR beta chains across the 610 or so repertoires, and some 10 million of those chains were shared by two or more donors. Raw reads were error-corrected and collapsed into unique sequences with a nearest-neighbor algorithm that merged closely related sequences to remove PCR and sequencing errors. CDR3 sequences were aligned to IMGT reference sequences to assign V, D and J gene segments. For a sequence to be retained, a match of at least six nucleotides was required to both a V gene segment and a J gene segment. A rearrangement counted as productive if the CDR3 had no stop codons and remained in frame with V and J, and every other rearrangement counted as non-productive. Following IMGT convention, CDR3 was defined as the stretch from the second conserved V-encoded cysteine up to the conserved J-encoded phenylalanine. Sequences without an unambiguous match to a single V gene segment were excluded from the earlier analysis of approximately 560 of the donors. In an earlier analysis of approximately 550 of the donors, V segments were called functional above 56.7% productive rearrangements and were called segregating when the between-donor standard deviation exceeded 5%. To diagnose cytomegalovirus status from the catalog of TCR beta chain sequences, a statistical classification framework was built. In a later analysis, V and J genes were assigned by comparing TCR nucleotide sequences against IMGT/GENE-DB human TR gene sequences. A later analysis assigned CDR3 sequences and most-parsimonious VDJ recombination scenarios with the TCRdist pipeline. In a later analysis, each TCR beta chain was defined by its CDR3 amino acid sequence together with its V-gene family, and reads lacking a unique V-gene family were excluded. A later analysis removed 592 highly shared, low-generation-probability nucleotide sequences to deal with suspected cross-contamination and a sequencing artifact. In a later analysis, a clonal expansion index for each public chain was calculated from normalized within-repertoire ranks of inferred template counts. In a later analysis, generation probabilities were computed with a VDJ recombination model fitted to out-of-frame rearrangements, and the resulting probabilities were checked against IGoR. Hypergeometric tests were used in a later analysis to score TCR-TCR, TCR-HLA and TCR-CMV co-occurrence, with a repertoire-size bias correction applied to the TCR pairs. In a later analysis, false discovery rates were estimated by permuting HLA or CMV assignments 20 times. In a later analysis, co-occurring TCRs were grouped using DBSCAN, and TCRdist sequence similarity was added for clustering within HLA-allele-positive subsets. Repertoires with fewer than 30,000 or more than 120,000 public chains, plus five repertoires with anomalous nucleotide sharing, were excluded from co-occurrence clustering. TCRdb carries this immuneACCESS record with in-frame sequences only. Its versions omit some clonotypes, under half of them owing to an unresolved V gene in the studies checked, with the rest unexplained. V and J calls and clone size are those listed in that table; D and trimming were worked out from the DNA. The sample contains 150,000 to 200,000 clones, 75% of them found a single time. The ten largest clones add up to less than 9.5% of the sample.

The sequence is built from TRBV15 and TRBJ2-7, with 8 central nucleotides matching TRBD2. The sequence was collected from a woman aged 40 to 50 in good health and CMV-seropositive. Sequencing used PBMCs. The CDR3 region reads CATSTRGGIYEQYF. The DNA sequence is TGTGCCACCAGCACTCGGGGGGGGATCTACGAGCAGTACTTC.